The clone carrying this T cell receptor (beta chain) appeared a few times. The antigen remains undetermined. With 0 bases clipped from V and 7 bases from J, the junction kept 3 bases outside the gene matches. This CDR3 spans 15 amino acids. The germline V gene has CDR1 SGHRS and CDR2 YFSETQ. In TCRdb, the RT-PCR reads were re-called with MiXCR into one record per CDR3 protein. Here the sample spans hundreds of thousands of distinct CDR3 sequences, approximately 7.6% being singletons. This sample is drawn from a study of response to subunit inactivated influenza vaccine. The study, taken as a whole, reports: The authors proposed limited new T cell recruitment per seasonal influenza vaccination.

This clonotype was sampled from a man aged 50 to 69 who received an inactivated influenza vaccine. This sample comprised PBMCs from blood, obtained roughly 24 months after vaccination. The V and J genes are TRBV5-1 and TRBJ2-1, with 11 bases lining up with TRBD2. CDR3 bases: TGCGCCAGCAGCTTGGCTAGCGGGAGGACAAATGAGCAGTTCTTC. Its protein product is CASSLASGRTNEQFF.